The 22 T cell receptor beta chains presented below share a single source sample, sequenced in a study of cytomegalovirus exposure and HLA in healthy donors. Primers included in the PCR were 60 Vbeta and 13 Jbeta primers. Here immunoSEQ multiplex PCR was the method, and the copy in TCRdb shows in-frame clones only, minus some. The sample has 55,000 to 80,000 clones, around 79% seen once. The sequencing sample was made of PBMCs. The receptors were gathered from a woman under 40 in good health and CMV-seropositive.

The chain recombines TRBV28 with TRBJ2-1; possible D gene TRBD2, 5 bases. CDR3 length equals 16 residues. The germline V gene encodes CDR1 MDHEN and CDR2 SYDVKM. The V and J ends lost 1 base and 6 bases respectively, with 16 bases between them. CDR3 in amino acids: CASSLYPATIINEQFF. The CDR3 DNA reads TGTGCCAGCAGTTTATATCCCGCGACTATCATCAATGAGCAGTTCTTC.

The CDR3 loop is CASRSQGMGTEAFF. In nucleotides, the CDR3 is TGTGCCAGCAGATCACAGGGGATGGGAACTGAAGCTTTCTTT. The chain recombines TRBV6-5 with TRBJ1-1; 7 nucleotides line up with TRBD1. V lost 6 bases and J lost 5; bases outside the gene matches: 9. CDR1 and CDR2 from the germline V gene are MNHEY and SVGAGI. This CDR3 comprises 14 residues.

The DNA of the CDR3 is TGTGCCAGCAGCGCAAGGTGGCAGGGGAACCCAGATACGCAGTATTTT. It encodes CASSARWQGNPDTQYF. The chain employs TRBV11-1 and TRBJ2-3, with D perhaps TRBD1 (6 bases). Trimming took off 5 bases at V and 4 bases at J, with 19 bases between the two ends. CDR1 and CDR2 (germline): SGHAT, FQDESV (reference sequence). The CDR3 spans 16 residues. The full variable domain, completed using reference TRBV11-1 and TRBJ2-3, is EAEVAQSPRYKITEKSQAVAFWCDPISGHATLYWYRQILGQGPELLVQFQDESVVDDSQLPKDRFSAERLKGVDSTLKIQPAELGDSAMYLCASSARWQGNPDTQYFGPGTRLTVL.

This chain links TRBV7-2 with TRBJ2-7; the match to TRBD2 covers 9 bases. The CDR3 contains 19 residues. With V trimmed by 1 base and J by 4 bases, 17 bases remained unmatched. CDR1 is SGHTA and CDR2 is FQGNSA in the germline V gene. DNA for the CDR3: TGTGCCAGCAGCTTAGGAGGCAGGGCGGTTCGGCTAGCGGGATACGAGCAGTACTTC. Translation: CASSLGGRAVRLAGYEQYF.

V usage is TRBV6-5 and J usage is TRBJ2-5, with D perhaps matching TRBD1 (7 bases). CDR1 and CDR2 from the germline V gene are MNHEY and SVGAGI. V shed 4 bases and J shed 11 bases, with 17 bases lying between them. The CDR3 covers 13 residues. This chain's CDR3 is CASSFGTAREQYF. In DNA, the CDR3 is TGTGCCAGCAGTTTCGGGACAGCTCGGGAGCAGTACTTC.

This clone was observed a few times. The V call is TRBV27, the J call TRBJ1-6; no clear D gene. Germline assignment: CDR1 MNHEY and CDR2 SMNVEV (reference sequence). V lost 2 bases, J lost 12 bases, and 11 bases lay in between. The CDR3 length is 13 residues. This CDR3 is CASSLNLAGPLHF. The CDR3 bases are TGTGCCAGCAGTTTAAATCTGGCGGGACCCCTCCACTTT.

V usage is TRBV10-1 and J usage is TRBJ2-3; TRBD2 agrees at 13 bases. Unmatched junction bases numbered 1, after V lost 3 bases and J lost 4 bases. The CDR3 covers 15 residues. Looked up from germline, CDR1 is WNHNN and CDR2 is SYGVQD (reference sequence). The CDR3 DNA sequence: TGCGCCAGCAGTGAACTAGCGGGAGGGCCAGATACGCAGTATTTT. This sequence encodes CASSELAGGPDTQYF.

V and J are TRBV7-9 and TRBJ1-2, with D perhaps matching TRBD1 (6 bases). This CDR3 spans 17 amino acids. V was cut by 5 bases and J by 4 bases, with 23 bases left in between. Per germline, CDR1 SEHNR and CDR2 FQNEAQ (reference sequence). The CDR3 nucleotides read TGTGCCAGCAGCCAGGGGCAGGGGATATTAAAGGGCTATGGCTACACCTTC. The encoded protein is CASSQGQGILKGYGYTF. Combining the CDR3 with reference TRBV7-9 and TRBJ1-2 gives the whole variable domain DTGVSQNPRHKITKRGQNVTFRCDPISEHNRLYWYRQTLGQGPEFLTYFQNEAQLEKSRLLSDRFSAERPKGSFSTLEIQRTEQGDSAMYLCASSQGQGILKGYGYTFGSGTRLTVV.

This clone occurred a few times. This chain uses TRBV6-5 with TRBJ2-3; 8 positions agree with TRBD1. Germline V gene lookup returns CDR1 MNHEY and CDR2 SVGAGI. J gave up 1 base and V 7 bases, and 7 bases lay outside the gene matches. The CDR3 runs to 15 residues. Here the CDR3 reads CASTEGGQGTDTQYF. CDR3 nucleotide sequence: TGTGCCAGCACCGAAGGGGGACAGGGCACAGATACGCAGTATTTT.

This chain joins TRBV7-9 and TRBJ1-5; 10 positions agree with TRBD1. CDR1 and CDR2 from the germline V gene are SEHNR and FQNEAQ (reference sequence). The CDR3 totals 15 residues. After removal of 3 bases from V and 9 bases from J, the junction contained 8 bases not matched to a gene. This CDR3 reads CASSFGDRGFSPQHF. The CDR3 DNA follows: TGTGCCAGCAGCTTCGGGGACAGGGGCTTTTCGCCCCAGCATTTT.

CDR3 nucleotides: TGCGCCAGCAGCCAAAACAGGGGCGGATTCGTAAAACTGTTTTTT. This translates into CASSQNRGGFVKLFF. The chain couples TRBV4-3 to TRBJ1-4; TRBD1 aligns across 7 bases. The ends lost 2 bases at V and 10 bases at J; junction bases unmatched: 10. The CDR3 totals 15 residues. Germline CDR1 reads LGHNA; CDR2 reads YSLEER.

The rearrangement uses TRBV9 and TRBJ1-3; no clear D gene. The CDR3 loop spans 14 amino acids. CDR1 and CDR2 (germline): SGDLS, YYNGEE. Trimming left V 0 bases short and J 3 bases short, with 7 bases between. The CDR3 sequence is CASSVGGGGNTIYF. As DNA, the CDR3 is TGTGCCAGCAGCGTAGGAGGCGGTGGAAACACCATATATTTT. The full variable domain, its missing parts supplied by reference TRBV9 and TRBJ1-3, is DSGVTQTPKHLITATGQRVTLRCSPRSGDLSVYWYQQSLDQGLQFLIQYYNGEERAKGNILERFSAQQFPDLHSELNLSSLELGDSALYFCASSVGGGGNTIYFGEGSWLTVV.

The chain links TRBV7-3 to TRBJ2-3; D is possibly TRBD2 (5 bases). From germline, CDR1 is SGHTA and CDR2 FQGTGA. CDR3 length equals 16 residues. V was shortened by 4 bases and J by 2 bases, with 16 bases between the two germline ends. CDR3 protein: CASSSRGSVNTDTQYF. In nucleotides, the CDR3 is TGTGCCAGCAGCTCTCGGGGTAGCGTAAACACAGATACGCAGTATTTT.

This clone was seen a single time. The J gene is TRBJ1-6, the V gene TRBV6-1, with D perhaps TRBD1 (5 bases). The V end lost 4 bases, the J end lost 8 bases, and 15 bases lay between the germline ends. Germline values: CDR1 MNHNS, CDR2 SASEGT. The CDR3 is made up of 15 amino acids. The CDR3 sequence is CASSAVRGVYSPLHF. The DNA for the CDR3 is TGTGCCAGCAGTGCCGTTCGGGGGGTGTATTCACCCCTCCACTTT.

This sequence joins TRBV7-8 and TRBJ2-7, with 8 bases identical to TRBD2. CDR3 size: 15 residues. Unmatched junction bases numbered 7, after V lost 6 bases and J lost 0 bases. The germline CDR1 and CDR2 sequences are SGHVS and FQNEAQ. This CDR3 is CASRRSGSNSYEQYF. The CDR3 DNA reads TGTGCCAGCAGACGGAGCGGGAGTAACTCCTACGAGCAGTACTTC. Full variable domain (rest looked up from reference TRBV7-8 and TRBJ2-7): GAGVSQSPRYKVAKRGQDVALRCDPISGHVSLFWYQQALGQGPEFLTYFQNEAQLDKSGLPSDRFFAERPEGSVSTLKIQRTQQEDSAVYLCASRRSGSNSYEQYFGPGTRLTVT.

This clone showed up just once. The chain couples TRBV28 to TRBJ2-3, with D possibly matching TRBD1 (8 bases). The CDR3 length is 15 residues. V dropped 7 bases and J dropped 4 bases, with 18 bases sitting between them. CDR1 and CDR2 from the germline V gene are MDHEN and SYDVKM. CDR3 nucleotide sequence: TGTGCCAGCAAAACAGGGGGGAGGGTGGCAGATACGCAGTATTTT. Amino acids: CASKTGGRVADTQYF.

The rearrangement joins TRBV9 to TRBJ2-1, with 12 nucleotides matching TRBD2. The CDR3 spans 15 residues. V gave up 1 base and J gave up 8 bases; unmatched junction bases: 4. Germline V gives CDR1 SGDLS, CDR2 YYNGEE. The CDR3 region is CASSVSTSGSYEQFF. The CDR3, as DNA: TGTGCCAGCAGCGTATCGACTAGCGGGAGCTATGAGCAGTTCTTC.

This sequence joins TRBV4-2 and TRBJ1-2, with D possibly TRBD1 on 5 matching bases. There are 15 residues in the CDR3. V lost 3 bases, J lost 1 base, and 12 bases lay in between. CDR1 and CDR2 from the germline V gene are LGHNA and YNFKEQ. CDR3 coding DNA: TGTGCCAGCAGCCATTCTCAGGGAGGTAACTATGGCTACACCTTC. It translates to CASSHSQGGNYGYTF.

The rearrangement links TRBV7-2 to TRBJ2-7; no clear D. Germline V CDR1 and CDR2: SGHTA, FQGNSA. The CDR3 has 14 residues. Between the trimmed V and J ends, which lost 5 bases and 2 bases, there was a span of 13 bases. CDR3 bases: TGTGCCAGCAGCCCCGGCGGTTTACCCTACGAGCAGTACTTC. This sequence encodes CASSPGGLPYEQYF.

The CDR3 nucleotides read TGCAGCGTTAAGGACGGCTCTAGCATCGATGAGCAGTTCTTC. Translated: CSVKDGSSIDEQFF. The chain links TRBV29-1 to TRBJ2-1; a weak D match, TRBD2 (5 bases). The germline gives CDR1 SQVTM, CDR2 ANQGSEA. V lost 5 bases and J lost 8, with 19 bases in between. CDR3 length: 14 amino acids.

The rearrangement uses TRBV11-1 and TRBJ2-1; D is perhaps TRBD2 (6 bases). V was trimmed by 3 bases and J by 6 bases, leaving 15 bases between them. CDR3 length: 15 residues. From germline, CDR1 is SGHAT and CDR2 FQDESV (reference sequence). The CDR3 region is CASSFIGGISNEQFF. DNA of the CDR3: TGTGCCAGCAGCTTCATTGGGGGGATCTCCAATGAGCAGTTCTTC.

J is TRBJ2-6 and V is TRBV19, with D tentatively TRBD2 (5 bases). Deletions cut 3 bases from V and 1 base from J, with 10 bases between. Germline V CDR1 and CDR2: LNHDA, SQIVND (reference sequence). The length of the CDR3 is 16 residues. The CDR3, as DNA: TGTGCCAGTAGTATCGCGGGTGGTTCTGGGGCCAACGTCCTGACTTTC. Its protein product is CASSIAGGSGANVLTF.